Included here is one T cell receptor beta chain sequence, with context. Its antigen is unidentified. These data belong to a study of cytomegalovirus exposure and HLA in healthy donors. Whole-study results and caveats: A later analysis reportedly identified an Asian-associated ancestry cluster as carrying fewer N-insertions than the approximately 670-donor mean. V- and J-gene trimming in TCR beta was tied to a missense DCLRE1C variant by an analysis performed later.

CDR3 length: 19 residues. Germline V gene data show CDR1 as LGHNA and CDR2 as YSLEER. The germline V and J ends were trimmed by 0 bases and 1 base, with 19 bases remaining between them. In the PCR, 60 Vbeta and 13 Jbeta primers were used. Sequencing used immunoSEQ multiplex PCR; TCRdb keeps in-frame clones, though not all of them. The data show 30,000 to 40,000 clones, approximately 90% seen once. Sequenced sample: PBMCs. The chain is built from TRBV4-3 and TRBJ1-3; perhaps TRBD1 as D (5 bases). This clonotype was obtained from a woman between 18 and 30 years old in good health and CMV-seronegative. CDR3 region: CASSQDLAGRGSSGNTIYF. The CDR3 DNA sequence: TGCGCCAGCAGCCAAGATTTAGCTGGTAGGGGTTCTTCTGGAAACACCATATATTTT.